These 13 T cell receptor beta chains originate from one sample sequenced in a study of T-cell memory formation after mild COVID-19. One entry per CDR3 protein, called by TCRdb with MiXCR from the 5' RACE reads. Counted here are more than 300,000 distinct CDR3 sequences, 20% occurring once; the ten biggest clones make up around a fifth. The sequenced sample was PBMCs or a T cell subset sorted from them (not recorded which). The origin of the receptors is a man aged 18 to 30 who had mild COVID-19 (a few samples of this study predate the infection). Cell type and time point are not known.

This clonotype has more than one count but fewer than ten. The chain employs TRBV9 and TRBJ2-3, with TRBD1 identical over 9 bases. Per germline, CDR1 SGDLS and CDR2 YYNGEE. The ends lost 2 bases at V and 3 bases at J; junction bases unmatched: 4. This CDR3 has 15 amino acids. DNA of the CDR3: TGTGCCAGCAGCGTGGACAGGGGAGGGACAGATACGCAGTATTTT. This sequence encodes CASSVDRGGTDTQYF.

This clonotype was counted at least ten times. The chain carries TRBV15 and TRBJ1-4; 7 nucleotides match TRBD1. CDR1 and CDR2 from the germline V gene are LNHNV and YYDKDF (reference sequence). The CDR3 sequence is 17 residues long. The ends lost 7 bases at V and 3 bases at J; junction bases unmatched: 14. The CDR3 sequence is CATKDNRGLEANEKLFF. The DNA of the CDR3 is TGTGCCACCAAAGATAACAGGGGTCTCGAAGCTAATGAAAAACTGTTTTTT.

This sequence joins TRBV4-2 and TRBJ2-7; 7 bases align to TRBD1. CDR1 is LGHNA and CDR2 is YNFKEQ in the germline V gene. CDR3 size: 14 residues. Germline trimming cut 2 bases from V and 2 bases from J; bases unmatched to any gene: 3. In DNA form, the CDR3 reads TGTGCCAGCAGCCAAACAGGGGAGACCTACGAGCAGTACTTC. Its protein is CASSQTGETYEQYF.

The chain combines TRBV7-8 with TRBJ1-2; 8 bases map to TRBD1. CDR3 length: 14 amino acids. Germline lookup yields CDR1 SGHVS and CDR2 FQNEAQ. The junction had 7 bases not matched to a gene; V was cut back by 7 bases and J by 3 bases. The CDR3 sequence: CASTQGAVDYGYTF. CDR3 bases: TGTGCCAGCACCCAGGGGGCGGTGGACTATGGCTACACCTTC.

This clonotype was counted only a few times. The chain is built from TRBV7-2 and TRBJ1-6; TRBD1 is a possible D gene (6 bases). V dropped 2 bases and J dropped 10 bases, with 12 bases sitting between them. Germline V CDR1 and CDR2: SGHTA, FQGNSA. This CDR3 is built from 14 residues. The CDR3 region is CASSLYGGQSPLHF. CDR3 DNA sequence: TGTGCCAGCAGCTTATACGGGGGGCAATCACCCCTCCACTTT.

This clonotype was detected only a few times. The V gene is TRBV9, the J gene TRBJ2-2; no reliable D call. CDR3 length equals 15 residues. CDR1 is SGDLS, CDR2 YYNGEE, per germline. V was clipped by 0 bases and J by 4 bases, with 10 bases between them. CDR3 loop: CASSVAGGFTGELFF. CDR3 nucleotide sequence: TGTGCCAGCAGCGTAGCGGGCGGCTTCACCGGGGAGCTGTTTTTT. Based on the CDR3 plus reference TRBV9 and TRBJ2-2, the full variable domain is DSGVTQTPKHLITATGQRVTLRCSPRSGDLSVYWYQQSLDQGLQFLIQYYNGEERAKGNILERFSAQQFPDLHSELNLSSLELGDSALYFCASSVAGGFTGELFFGEGSRLTVL.

This clonotype was counted many times. The J gene is TRBJ1-1, the V gene TRBV6-5, with D unclear. CDR3 length equals 14 residues. Germline CDR1 and CDR2: MNHEY and SVGAGI. Trimming took 4 bases from V and 1 from J, leaving 10 bases between them. For the CDR3, the DNA is TGTGCCAGCAGTTGGACGAACCAGAACACTGAAGCTTTCTTT. Its protein product is CASSWTNQNTEAFF.

This clonotype was picked up a small number of times. The chain links TRBV24-1 to TRBJ2-3, with 9 bases identical to TRBD1. Germline loops: CDR1 KGHDR, CDR2 SFDVKD. This CDR3 is 15 amino acids long. The trim removed 4 bases at V and 4 bases at J, leaving 5 bases unmatched. The CDR3 bases are TGTGCCACCAGTGAGCCGGGACAGGGCCCAGATACGCAGTATTTT. It translates to CATSEPGQGPDTQYF.

This clonotype was picked up a small number of times. V usage is TRBV6-5 and J usage is TRBJ2-4; D gene unclear. Germline values: CDR1 MNHEY, CDR2 SVGAGI. The CDR3 has 13 residues. The V and J ends lost 7 bases and 5 bases respectively, with 12 bases between them. In DNA, the CDR3 is TGTGCCAGCATGACCACAGCAGAAAACATTCAGTACTTC. Residues: CASMTTAENIQYF.

A few counts support this clonotype. The J gene is TRBJ1-2, the V gene TRBV9; D gene uncertain. CDR1 SGDLS and CDR2 YYNGEE come from the germline V gene. Trimming shortened V by 0 bases and J by 7 bases, and 13 bases separated the two germline ends. The CDR3 sequence is 14 residues long. The chain's CDR3 is CASSVEGRVSGYTF. In DNA, the CDR3 is TGTGCCAGCAGCGTAGAAGGGCGAGTTTCTGGCTACACCTTC.

This clonotype came up a few times. The chain uses TRBV7-9 and TRBJ2-6; no clear D. CDR3 length equals 16 residues. Germline CDR1 and CDR2: SEHNR and FQNEAQ (reference sequence). V lost 1 base, J lost 0 bases, and 7 bases lay in between. The CDR3 spells CASSLVGDSGANVLTF. DNA for the CDR3: TGTGCCAGCAGCTTAGTTGGCGACTCTGGGGCCAACGTCCTGACTTTC.

This chain joins TRBV20-1 and TRBJ1-6; tentative D call: TRBD1 (6 bases). CDR1 is DFQATT, CDR2 SNEGSKA, per germline (reference sequence). V was trimmed by 3 bases and J by 7 bases, leaving 13 bases between them. CDR3 length equals 14 residues. The CDR3 is CSARGGARNSPLHF. The CDR3 DNA follows: TGCAGTGCTAGGGGGGGCGCCCGGAATTCACCCCTCCACTTT.

The table lists this clonotype with a few counts. The gene calls are TRBV6-2 or TRBV6-3 and TRBJ1-5, with D possibly matching TRBD1 (5 bases). The CDR3 is 14 amino acids. V shed 5 bases and J shed 5 bases, with 13 bases lying between them. From germline, CDR1 is MNHEY and CDR2 SVGEGT. The CDR3 sequence: CASSGRDPYQPQHF. The CDR3 DNA sequence: TGTGCCAGCAGTGGACGGGACCCCTATCAGCCCCAGCATTTT.